A selection of T cell receptor beta chains follows, all from one sample in a study of T cell clonotyping in hematopoietic cell transplantation. Clones were read by immunoSEQ multiplex PCR, and TCRdb kept only the in-frame ones, dropping some. The top ten clones hold 10% to 15% of a sample with about 10,000 clones, about 47% of them seen once. Specimen: peripheral blood mononuclear cells, collected 100 days after allogeneic stem cell transplant. These receptors all come from a female patient aged 50-59 years who had an allogeneic stem cell transplant from an unrelated donor, so the T cells may come from the graft donor. Some clones in this sample may be carry-over from other donors' samples. The CDR3 runs from the conserved cysteine through the conserved F or W. The order of the fields is J gene, clone size, CDR3 length, D gene, V gene, CDR3 protein, CDR3 DNA. The D gene is left open where the match is weak. Part of the rows lack a size; the others show once, few, many or a class for expanded clones.

TRBJ1-5 | medium-sized | 12 | NA | TRBV7-9 | CASSDSYQPQHF | TGTGCCAGCAGTGACAGTTATCAGCCCCAGCATTTT
TRBJ1-2 | NA | 11 | NA | TRBV25-1 | CASSVGYGYTF | TGTGCCAGCAGTGTAGGGTATGGCTACACCTTC
TRBJ1-5 | NA | 14 | TRBD1 | TRBV6-5 | CASRPGTAGQPQHF | TGTGCCAGCAGACCCGGGACAGCGGGTCAGCCCCAGCATTTT
TRBJ2-3 | NA | 12 | NA | TRBV30 | CAWRDEGDTQYF | TGTGCCTGGAGGGACGAGGGGGATACGCAGTATTTT
TRBJ2-7 | NA | 11 | TRBD1 | TRBV30 | CARQWGQEQYF | TGTGCCCGGCAGTGGGGACAGGAGCAGTACTTC
TRBJ2-3 | NA | 15 | NA | TRBV29-1 | CSVVVAGASTDTQYF | TGCAGCGTTGTAGTGGCGGGGGCTTCCACAGATACGCAGTATTTT
TRBJ1-5 | NA | 12 | NA | TRBV30 | CAWSKSTGPQHF | TGTGCCTGGAGTAAAAGCACGGGGCCCCAGCATTTT
TRBJ1-2 | NA | 15 | NA | TRBV28 | CASSLPQRPTYGYTF | TGTGCCAGCAGTTTACCGCAGCGGCCCACCTATGGCTACACCTTC
TRBJ2-7 | NA | 15 | TRBD2 | TRBV30 | CAWSEGTSGLREQYF | TGTGCCTGGAGTGAAGGGACTAGCGGCTTGAGGGAGCAGTACTTC
TRBJ2-1 | NA | 11 | NA | TRBV20-1 | CSARGYNEQFF | TGCAGTGCTAGGGGGTACAATGAGCAGTTCTTC
TRBJ2-1 | few | 13 | NA | TRBV7-7 | CASSLASADEQFF | TGTGCCAGCAGCTTAGCTAGCGCCGATGAGCAGTTCTTC
TRBJ2-7 | NA | 11 | NA | TRBV30 | CALSTSYEQYF | TGTGCTCTCAGCACATCTTACGAGCAGTACTTC
TRBJ1-2 | once | 14 | NA | TRBV28 | CASSPRELLYGYTF | TGTGCCAGCAGTCCGCGTGAGTTATTATATGGCTACACCTTC
TRBJ1-1 | few | 12 | NA | TRBV5-6 | CASSLRGNEAFF | TGTGCCAGCAGCTTGAGAGGGAATGAAGCTTTCTTT
TRBJ2-7 | NA | 13 | TRBD1 | TRBV6-5 | CASREQGAGEQYF | TGTGCCAGCAGAGAACAGGGGGCGGGGGAGCAGTACTTC
TRBJ2-4 | NA | 13 | TRBD1 | TRBV30 | CAWSRGQDNIQYF | TGTGCCTGGAGTCGAGGACAGGACAATATTCAGTACTTC
TRBJ2-3 | NA | 16 | TRBD2 | TRBV30 | CAWSAASGSSTDTQYF | TGTGCCTGGAGTGCGGCTAGCGGGAGTAGCACAGATACGCAGTATTTT
TRBJ2-7 | few | 16 | NA | TRBV6-5 | CASSYVGVAGAYEQYF | TGTGCCAGCAGTTACGTGGGGGTGGCTGGGGCCTACGAGCAGTACTTC
TRBJ2-5 | NA | 15 | TRBD2 | TRBV6-5 | CASRTTAGDWGTQYF | TGTGCCAGCAGAACTACAGCGGGGGACTGGGGGACCCAGTACTTC
TRBJ2-7 | NA | 15 | TRBD1 | TRBV2 | CASRNTGTGAWEQYF | TGTGCCAGCAGGAACACCGGGACAGGGGCATGGGAGCAGTACTTC
TRBJ2-3 | NA | 13 | NA | TRBV10-3 | CAIKTDYTDTQYF | TGTGCCATCAAGACGGACTACACAGATACGCAGTATTTT
TRBJ2-3 | NA | 12 | NA | TRBV19 | CASSTVTDTQYF | TGTGCCAGTAGTACCGTCACAGATACGCAGTATTTT
TRBJ1-6 | once | 13 | NA | TRBV30 | CAWKNRENSPLHF | TGTGCCTGGAAAAACAGGGAGAATTCACCCCTCCACTTT
TRBJ1-2 | NA | 13 | TRBD1 | TRBV5-1 | CASSPGQGEGYTF | TGCGCCAGCAGCCCGGGACAGGGAGAGGGCTACACCTTC
TRBJ1-6 | NA | 17 | TRBD1 | TRBV5-1 | CASSEAGTGGGFSPLHF | TGCGCCAGCAGCGAAGCCGGGACAGGGGGAGGTTTTTCACCCCTCCACTTT
TRBJ1-2 | NA | 13 | NA | TRBV10-3 | CAISRETFYGYTF | TGTGCCATCAGTAGGGAGACATTCTATGGCTACACCTTC
TRBJ1-2 | few | 14 | NA | TRBV9 | CASSFASGSYGYTF | TGTGCCAGCAGCTTTGCCTCAGGGTCCTATGGCTACACCTTC
TRBJ2-6 | few | 16 | NA | TRBV4-3 | CASSQSGSAGANVLTF | TGCGCCAGCAGCCAGTCCGGGAGCGCTGGGGCCAACGTCCTGACTTTC
TRBJ2-3 | NA | 16 | TRBD2 | TRBV4-2 | CASSQEVAGGTDTQYF | TGTGCCAGCAGCCAAGAGGTAGCGGGGGGCACAGATACGCAGTATTTT
TRBJ1-1 | NA | 14 | TRBD1 | TRBV28 | CASSDSGTGGEAFF | TGTGCCAGCAGTGATAGCGGGACAGGGGGTGAAGCTTTCTTT
TRBJ1-1 | NA | 12 | NA | TRBV30 | CAWTVSWAEAFF | TGTGCCTGGACTGTTAGTTGGGCTGAAGCTTTCTTT
TRBJ1-4 | few | 14 | NA | TRBV28 | CASSPDRGNEKLFF | TGTGCCAGCAGTCCGGACAGAGGGAATGAAAAACTGTTTTTT
TRBJ1-6 | NA | 16 | NA | TRBV7-2 | CASSRQVGRDNSPLHF | TGTGCCAGCAGCCGCCAAGTCGGTCGGGATAATTCACCCCTCCACTTT
TRBJ2-5 | NA | 16 | TRBD2 | TRBV25-1 | CASSDVGGGASETQYF | TGTGCCAGCAGTGACGTCGGCGGGGGGGCCTCAGAGACCCAGTACTTC
TRBJ2-7 | NA | 13 | NA | TRBV7-6 | CASSLGRDNEQYF | TGTGCCAGCAGCTTGGGCCGGGACAACGAGCAGTACTTC
TRBJ1-4 | NA | 13 | NA | TRBV27 | CASSRPGYEKLFF | TGTGCCAGCAGTCGACCGGGGTATGAAAAACTGTTTTTT
TRBJ1-2 | once | 12 | NA | TRBV30 | CAWTMQENGYTF | TGTGCCTGGACGATGCAAGAGAATGGCTACACCTTC